This TCR beta chain appears in the sequencing data of a study of blood T cell repertoires in COVID-19. Across the study: Some COVID-19 samples were acute and others convalescent; all came from the United States, Italy and Spain. PBMCs, B-cell-depleted T cells, or T cells provided the cDNA or gDNA that made up the material.

Germline values: CDR1 SGHVS, CDR2 FQNEAQ. CDR3 size: 15 residues. The V gene end was trimmed by 5 bases and the J gene end by 5 bases; junction bases not matched to a gene: 6. In the source study's methods: It was from reference gene primer amplification that nucleated cell counts were estimated. Using immunoSEQ multiplex PCR, the repertoire was profiled, and TCRdb retains in-frame clones only, with some absent. V and J calls and clone size are given by that table; D and trimming were obtained from the DNA. There are 140,000 to 150,000 clones in the sample; around 84% occur only once, and around 35% lies in the top ten.

Material: peripheral blood. The clonotype originates from a human donor in a cohort sampled during active COVID-19. V gene TRBV7-8 combines with J gene TRBJ1-6; 7 nucleotides line up with TRBD1. The CDR3 spells CASSLGQLNNSPLHF. In DNA form, the CDR3 reads TGTGCCAGCAGCCTGGGACAGCTTAATAATTCACCCCTCCACTTT.